These 18 T cell receptor beta chains were all obtained from the same sample, sequenced in a study of blood T cell repertoires in COVID-19 (dated by TCRdb to 2018 to 2020). Library preparation employed the immunoSEQ multiplex PCR assay. As stored in TCRdb, this immuneACCESS dataset retains in-frame rearrangements with V and J assigned. A fraction of the clones does not appear; measured against another copy, unresolved V genes explain less than half of the discrepancy, and the remainder lacks a known reason. In this sample the table shows about 160,000 clones, roughly 83% of which occur a single time. In total, the top ten clones hold more than 7% of the sample. Specimen: peripheral blood. These receptors originate from a woman aged 80 or over with active or convalescent COVID-19.

The rearrangement joins TRBV30 to TRBJ1-3; D unresolved. CDR1 GTSNPN and CDR2 SVGIG come from the germline V gene (reference sequence). This CDR3 spans 13 amino acids. The V end lost 5 bases, the J end lost 0 bases, and 8 bases lay between the germline ends. CDR3: CAWSFSSGNTIYF. The CDR3, as DNA: TGTGCCTGGTCATTTAGCTCTGGAAACACCATATATTTT.

The V and J genes are TRBV7-2 and TRBJ2-2, with D perhaps matching TRBD2 (5 bases). Trimming took 5 bases from V and 3 from J, leaving 13 bases between them. CDR1 and CDR2 from the germline V gene are SGHTA and FQGNSA. This CDR3 comprises 15 residues. The CDR3 protein is CASSPGIRDTGELFF. DNA for the CDR3: TGTGCCAGCAGCCCCGGGATAAGGGACACCGGGGAGCTGTTTTTT. The variable domain in full, completed from reference TRBV7-2 and TRBJ2-2, reads GAGVSQSPSNKVTEKGKDVELRCDPISGHTALYWYRQSLGQGLEFLIYFQGNSAPDKSGLPSDRFSAERTGGSVSTLTIQRTQQEDSAVYLCASSPGIRDTGELFFGEGSRLTVL.

V and J are TRBV13 and TRBJ1-2; D may be TRBD1 (5 bases). The CDR3 is 17 amino acids. The V and J ends lost 0 bases and 3 bases respectively, with 17 bases between them. Germline CDR1 reads PRHDT; CDR2 reads FYEKMQ (reference sequence). The CDR3 is CASSLGGYVREDYGYTF. As DNA, the CDR3 is TGTGCCAGCAGCTTAGGAGGGTATGTCAGGGAGGACTATGGCTACACCTTC.

The genes are TRBV30 and TRBJ1-1; 10 bases agree with TRBD1. The CDR3 runs 17 residues. Germline-derived CDR1 and CDR2 are GTSNPN and SVGIG (reference sequence). Losses at the gene ends were 5 bases for V and 4 bases for J; bases not matched to a gene: 16. The CDR3 region is CAWSIRRDRGRGTEAFF. The CDR3 DNA sequence: TGTGCCTGGTCCATTCGCCGGGACAGGGGTCGGGGCACTGAAGCTTTCTTT.

CDR3 protein: CASQRSGGVYNEQFF. Written as DNA, the CDR3 is TGTGCCAGTCAAAGAAGCGGGGGGGTATACAATGAGCAGTTCTTC. This sequence joins TRBV19 and TRBJ2-1; TRBD2 agrees at 10 bases. V lost 8 bases to trimming and J lost 4 bases; unmatched junction nucleotides: 8. This CDR3 is built from 15 residues. Germline V gene data show CDR1 as LNHDA and CDR2 as SQIVND (reference sequence). The variable domain in full, completed from reference TRBV19 and TRBJ2-1, reads DGGITQSPKYLFRKEGQNVTLSCEQNLNHDAMYWYRQDPGQGLRLIYYSQIVNDFQKGDIAEGYSVSREKKESFPLTVTSAQKNPTAFYLCASQRSGGVYNEQFFGPGTRLTVL.

This clone was counted only a few times. The chain carries TRBV10-2 and TRBJ1-5; D perhaps matches TRBD1 (5 bases). Germline V gives CDR1 WSHSY, CDR2 SAAADI. The CDR3 loop spans 14 amino acids. Trimming cost V 3 bases and J 6 bases, with 12 bases left between them. In nucleotides, the CDR3 is TGCGCCAGCAGTGATGGTAGGGGTAGTCAGCCCCAGCATTTT. As protein: CASSDGRGSQPQHF.

This clone has just one count. The CDR3: CASSGVSQGNQPQHF. CDR3 sequence (DNA): TGTGCCAGCAGCGGCGTCTCACAGGGCAATCAGCCCCAGCATTTT. The rearrangement uses TRBV2 and TRBJ1-5; perhaps TRBD1 as D (5 bases). CDR1 is SNHLY, CDR2 FYNNEI, per germline. This CDR3 is 15 amino acids long. Trimming cost V 6 bases and J 2 bases, with 14 bases left between them.

V and J are TRBV3-1 (or the pseudogene TRBV3-2) and TRBJ1-6, with 9 bases identical to TRBD1. This CDR3 spans 15 amino acids. Trimming at V came to 3 bases and at J to 10 bases, leaving 7 bases not matched to a gene. Looked up from germline, CDR1 is LGHDT and CDR2 is YNNKEL (reference sequence). The CDR3 DNA sequence: TGTGCCAGCAGCCAGTGGGGACAGGGAAAGTCACCCCTCCACTTT. This gives the protein CASSQWGQGKSPLHF.

Points on this clone: Within the sample, other DNA sequences also encode this same CDR3. The chain combines TRBV5-4 with TRBJ2-1; TRBD2 matches 8 bases. CDR1 and CDR2 from the germline V gene are SGHNT and YYREEE (reference sequence). V shed 2 bases and J 0 bases; nucleotides not matched to a gene: 1. CDR3 size: 15 residues. The CDR3 sequence is CASSLSGSSYNEQFF. The CDR3 region has the DNA TGTGCCAGCAGCTTAAGCGGGAGCTCCTACAATGAGCAGTTCTTC.

This clone was seen just once. The chain has TRBV19 and TRBJ1-3, with TRBD1 matching over 7 bases. Germline-derived CDR1 and CDR2 are LNHDA and SQIVND (reference sequence). Trimming took 3 bases from V and 0 from J; bases not matched to a gene: 2. The CDR3 consists of 15 residues. The CDR3 bases are TGTGCCAGTAGTATGGGACAGAGCTCTGGAAACACCATATATTTT. Its translation is CASSMGQSSGNTIYF.

The chain recombines TRBV9 with TRBJ1-6, with D possibly matching TRBD1 (6 bases). The CDR3 length is 14 residues. Germline V gives CDR1 SGDLS, CDR2 YYNGEE. Trimming took off 1 base at V and 7 bases at J, with 9 bases between the two ends. CDR3 protein: CASSVTGNNSPLHF. The CDR3 region has the DNA TGTGCCAGCAGCGTAACAGGGAACAATTCACCCCTCCACTTT. Combining the CDR3 with reference TRBV9 and TRBJ1-6 gives the whole variable domain DSGVTQTPKHLITATGQRVTLRCSPRSGDLSVYWYQQSLDQGLQFLIQYYNGEERAKGNILERFSAQQFPDLHSELNLSSLELGDSALYFCASSVTGNNSPLHFGNGTRLTVT.

The chain carries TRBV7-9 and TRBJ2-7, with 9 nucleotides matching TRBD1. V was pared by 5 bases and J by 6 bases, with 14 bases of the junction left unmatched. CDR3 size: 16 residues. CDR1 SEHNR and CDR2 FQNEAQ come from the germline V gene (reference sequence). The CDR3 spells CASSPGQGQSLREQYF. CDR3 DNA: TGTGCCAGCAGCCCGGGACAGGGTCAATCTCTACGCGAGCAGTACTTC.

This clone was observed a few times. CDR3 residues: CASSPGQGYNSPLHF. CDR3 in DNA: TGTGCCAGCTCACCGGGACAGGGGTACAATTCACCCCTCCACTTT. This chain uses TRBV18 with TRBJ1-6, with TRBD1 identical over 10 bases. Germline V gives CDR1 KGHSH, CDR2 LQKENI. J lost 7 bases, V lost 3 bases, and 3 bases had no gene match. This CDR3 has 15 residues.

The rearrangement uses TRBV4-3 and TRBJ2-6; no reliable D call. The CDR3 loop spans 16 amino acids. Germline values: CDR1 LGHNA, CDR2 YSLEER. V was cut by 0 bases and J by 0 bases, with 6 bases left in between. CDR3: CASSQDRSSGANVLTF. In DNA, the CDR3 is TGCGCCAGCAGCCAAGATAGGAGCTCTGGGGCCAACGTCCTGACTTTC.

V is TRBV4-1 and J is TRBJ1-3; no clear D. The CDR3 runs 13 residues. The germline gives CDR1 MGHRA, CDR2 YSYEKL. V was trimmed by 10 bases and J by 2 bases, leaving 12 bases between them. CDR3 amino acids: CATSRDAGNTIYF. CDR3 in DNA: TGCGCCACCTCGAGGGATGCTGGAAACACCATATATTTT.

The chain links TRBV6-1 to TRBJ1-5, with TRBD1 as a possible D gene (6 bases). Trimming pared 1 base from V and 6 bases from J, leaving 13 bases between. CDR1 MNHNS and CDR2 SASEGT come from the germline V gene. This CDR3 is built from 15 residues. DNA for the CDR3: TGTGCCAGCAGTGAAGTTAGGGGGGGCGGTCAGCCCCAGCATTTT. Encoded protein: CASSEVRGGGQPQHF.

The chain links TRBV9 to TRBJ1-1; 8 bases are shared with TRBD1. The trim removed 3 bases at V and 6 bases at J, leaving 4 bases unmatched. Germline V gene lookup returns CDR1 SGDLS and CDR2 YYNGEE. This CDR3 contains 13 residues. The CDR3 loop reads CASSGTGIAEAFF. The CDR3 nucleotides read TGTGCCAGCAGCGGGACAGGGATCGCTGAAGCTTTCTTT.

V gene TRBV11-3 combines with J gene TRBJ1-3; unclear D gene. The CDR3 loop spans 13 amino acids. V was cut by 3 bases and J by 5 bases, with 8 bases left in between. The V gene's germline CDR1 is SGHNT and CDR2 YENEEA. The CDR3 DNA reads TGTGCCAGCAGCTTGGAGGGCAGAAACACCATATATTTT. Encoded protein: CASSLEGRNTIYF.